Listed below are T cell receptor beta chains from one sample, sequenced in a study of blood T cell repertoires in COVID-19. The protocol was immunoSEQ multiplex PCR, while the TCRdb copy is restricted to in-frame clones and leaves out a portion. The data show 100,000 or so clones, 80% to 95% seen once. Sequencing was done on a sample of peripheral blood. These receptors originate from a man aged 18 to 35 with acute or convalescent COVID-19. Each CDR3 is given with its conserved first and last residue. The D gene is left open where the match is weak. Clone size, where shown, is once, few, many, or a class for clones that have expanded.

J,size,V,D,DNA,CDR3
TRBJ2-1,once,TRBV2,TRBD1,TGTGCCAGCAGTGGACAGGGCTCCTACAATGAGCAGTTCTTC,CASSGQGSYNEQFF
TRBJ2-2,few,TRBV2,NA,TGTGCCAGCTCGTGGGAACAGGGTCGCAACACCGGGGAGCTGTTTTTT,CASSWEQGRNTGELFF
TRBJ1-6,NA,TRBV7-2,NA,TGTGCCAGCAGCTTAGGGTCAGGGGCGAATTCACCCCTCCACTTT,CASSLGSGANSPLHF
TRBJ2-5,NA,TRBV11-2,TRBD1,TGTGCCAGCAGCTTAATGGCGACAGGGCAAGAGACCCAGTACTTC,CASSLMATGQETQYF
TRBJ2-2,NA,TRBV7-2,TRBD2,TGTGCCAGCAGCTTCCAAGCGGGAGTCCCCGGGGAGCTGTTTTTT,CASSFQAGVPGELFF
TRBJ2-7,NA,TRBV5-1,NA,TGCGCCAGCAGCTTGGCCATACAAGAATACGAGCAGTACTTC,CASSLAIQEYEQYF
TRBJ2-6,NA,TRBV27,TRBD1,TGTGCCAGCAGCCTACAGGGGAATATATTCTCTGGGGCCAACGTCCTGACTTTC,CASSLQGNIFSGANVLTF
TRBJ2-3,NA,TRBV15,NA,TGTGCCACCAGCAGAGGAGGAGAGACAGATACGCAGTATTTT,CATSRGGETDTQYF
TRBJ1-3,NA,TRBV30,NA,TGTGCCTGGGGGACATTCAGCTCTGGAAACACCATATATTTT,CAWGTFSSGNTIYF
TRBJ1-2,NA,TRBV12-3/TRBV12-4,NA,TGTGCCAGCAGCCCCGGACTGCCCTATGGCTACACCTTC,CASSPGLPYGYTF
TRBJ2-7,NA,TRBV7-6,NA,TGTGCCAGCAGCTTAGTAGTGTCCGTCGGCAGGGGTTCCCACGAGCAGTACTTC,CASSLVVSVGRGSHEQYF
TRBJ1-1,once,TRBV5-4,NA,TGTGCCAGCAGCTTGATAGTGGGGGCTACTGAAGCTTTCTTT,CASSLIVGATEAFF
TRBJ1-2,NA,TRBV27,TRBD1,TGTGCCAGCAGCTCGGGACAGGGCTACTATGGCTACACCTTC,CASSSGQGYYGYTF
TRBJ2-1,NA,TRBV15,TRBD1,TGTGCCACCAGCAGAGTACGGGACAGGGGTGGTTATGAGCAGTTCTTC,CATSRVRDRGGYEQFF
TRBJ1-1,NA,TRBV11-3,TRBD1,TGTGCCAGCAGCCCCGGACAGGGGGAAAGCACTGAAGCTTTCTTT,CASSPGQGESTEAFF
TRBJ2-1,NA,TRBV4-2,TRBD2,TGTGCCAGCAGCCAAGCCGGGGGATATAGCGGGAGGGCCTTCAATGAGCAGTTCTTC,CASSQAGGYSGRAFNEQFF
TRBJ1-1,NA,TRBV18,NA,TGTGCCAGCTCACTACGGGACACTGAAGCTTTCTTT,CASSLRDTEAFF
TRBJ1-5,few,TRBV30,TRBD1,TGTGCCTGGAGAGTAAAAGGGACAGGGAACGATCAGCCCCAGCATTTT,CAWRVKGTGNDQPQHF
TRBJ2-7,NA,TRBV14,NA,TGTGCCAGCAGCCAAGTGCGTCAGGGCTCCTACGAGCAGTACTTC,CASSQVRQGSYEQYF
TRBJ2-5,once,TRBV27,NA,TGTGCCAGCAGTCCGACCCGAATACAGGGTCAAGAGACCCAGTACTTC,CASSPTRIQGQETQYF
TRBJ1-1,NA,TRBV21-1,NA,TGTGCCAGCAGGAAGTTCCAGGCTTACACTGAAGCTTTCTTT,CASRKFQAYTEAFF
TRBJ2-7,once,TRBV7-2,TRBD2,TGTGCCAGCAGCCAGCCACGTCCGGGACTAGCGGCCTACGAGCAGTACTTC,CASSQPRPGLAAYEQYF
TRBJ1-1,NA,TRBV3-1/TRBV3-2,TRBD1,TGTGCCAGCAGGTCCGGGACAGGGACTGAAGCTTTCTTT,CASRSGTGTEAFF
TRBJ2-7,NA,TRBV24-1,TRBD1,TGTGCCACCAGTGATCCGACAGGGGGCGTCTACGAGCAGTACTTC,CATSDPTGGVYEQYF
TRBJ2-5,NA,TRBV4-1,NA,TGCGCCAGCAGCCAAGAGGGCTCCTCAGAGACCCAGTACTTC,CASSQEGSSETQYF
TRBJ1-2,NA,TRBV3-1/TRBV3-2,NA,TGTGCCAGCAGTAGAGGGGGATACGCTAACTATGGCTACACCTTC,CASSRGGYANYGYTF
TRBJ1-2,NA,TRBV7-9,TRBD1,TGTGCCAGCAGCGATAAACTGGACAGGATCTATGGCTACACCTTC,CASSDKLDRIYGYTF
TRBJ1-5,NA,TRBV19,NA,TGTGCCAGTAGGACAGTCGTGGGACCCCAGCATTTT,CASRTVVGPQHF
TRBJ2-5,NA,TRBV12-3/TRBV12-4,NA,TGTGCCAGCAGTTTAACCGGAGTGGTGACCCAGTACTTC,CASSLTGVVTQYF
TRBJ1-5,NA,TRBV14,NA,TGTGCCAGCAGCCAAGGTCCGGGGTTCAATCAGCCCCAGCATTTT,CASSQGPGFNQPQHF
TRBJ2-5,NA,TRBV19,NA,TGTGCCAGTAGTAGTAAATTGGGCCGAGAGACCCAGTACTTC,CASSSKLGRETQYF
TRBJ1-4,NA,TRBV4-1,NA,TGCGCCAGCCGCGGGGGGAATGAAAAACTGTTTTTT,CASRGGNEKLFF
TRBJ2-3,NA,TRBV13,TRBD1,TGTGCCAGCAGCTGGACAGGGCCCAGCACAGATACGCAGTATTTT,CASSWTGPSTDTQYF
TRBJ2-1,medium-sized,TRBV7-6,NA,TGTGCCAGCAGCTTAGCGGAGCGGAGCTCCTACAATGAGCAGTTCTTC,CASSLAERSSYNEQFF
TRBJ2-3,once,TRBV7-9,NA,TGTGCCAGCAGCCCAGGGGGGAGGACAGATACGCAGTATTTT,CASSPGGRTDTQYF
TRBJ1-1,NA,TRBV6-4,NA,TGTGCCAGCAGTGAACAGATGGGCACTGAAGCTTTCTTT,CASSEQMGTEAFF
TRBJ2-3,NA,TRBV5-4,TRBD2,TGTGCCAGCAGTCCTTACGGGGGGGCAGATACGCAGTATTTT,CASSPYGGADTQYF
TRBJ1-2,NA,TRBV5-1,TRBD1,TGCGCCACCCGAGACGACAGGGGTAACTATGGCTACACCTTC,CATRDDRGNYGYTF
TRBJ1-1,NA,TRBV27,NA,TGTGCCAGCAGGGGCCTTGGTTTAGGAGGGGTGGCTTTCTTT,CASRGLGLGGVAFF
TRBJ2-1,NA,TRBV11-2,TRBD1,TGTGCCAGCAGACCTACAGGGGGCAATGAGCAGTTCTTC,CASRPTGGNEQFF
TRBJ1-1,NA,TRBV9,NA,TGTGCCAGCAGCGTAGCTGACAGGCCCAAGCTGAACACTGAAGCTTTCTTT,CASSVADRPKLNTEAFF
TRBJ1-2,NA,TRBV27,NA,TGTGCCAGCAGTCCGATTAGCTTTAACTATGGCTACACCTTC,CASSPISFNYGYTF
TRBJ1-3,once,TRBV6-6,NA,TGTGCCAGCAGTTACTCGAAGGGGGCTGGAAACACCATATATTTT,CASSYSKGAGNTIYF
TRBJ2-5,NA,TRBV9,TRBD1,TGTGCCAGCAGCGTAGAACAGGGGATGTGGGAGACCCAGTACTTC,CASSVEQGMWETQYF
TRBJ1-1,NA,TRBV2,NA,TGTGCCAGCATGGAGGGAAGGATGAACACTGAAGCTTTCTTT,CASMEGRMNTEAFF
TRBJ2-5,once,TRBV11-2,TRBD1,TGTGCCAGCAGCTCCCGGACAGGGCGGACAGAGACCCAGTACTTC,CASSSRTGRTETQYF
TRBJ2-7,NA,TRBV5-6,NA,TGTGCCAGCAGCTTGGCCGGGTCTTACGAGCAGTACTTC,CASSLAGSYEQYF
TRBJ1-3,NA,TRBV2,NA,TGTGCCAGCACAGGGGCGGGAAACACCATATATTTT,CASTGAGNTIYF
TRBJ1-1,NA,TRBV10-2,NA,TGCGCCAGCAGTGAGATACTGGGAGTAGTCACTGAAGCTTTCTTT,CASSEILGVVTEAFF
TRBJ1-2,NA,TRBV2,NA,TGTGCCAGCAGACCGGGACTCCTGAGGGGCTATGGCTACACCTTC,CASRPGLLRGYGYTF
TRBJ2-7,NA,TRBV5-6,NA,TGTGCCAGCAGCTTGTTGACAGCCTCCTACGAGCAGTACTTC,CASSLLTASYEQYF
TRBJ2-1,NA,TRBV10-3,TRBD1,TGTGCCATCAGTGGGTTCGACAGGGACAACTCCTACAATGAGCAGTTCTTC,CAISGFDRDNSYNEQFF
TRBJ2-7,NA,TRBV19,TRBD2,TGTGCCAGTAGTACTAGCGGGGGGGCGTCTGAGCAGTACTTC,CASSTSGGASEQYF
TRBJ1-5,NA,TRBV11-2,NA,TGTGCCAGCAGCTTATTGGAAGGGGACAATCAGCCCCAGCATTTT,CASSLLEGDNQPQHF
TRBJ1-1,NA,TRBV30,NA,TGTGCCTGCGCCCCGGGCACTGAAGCTTTCTTT,CACAPGTEAFF
TRBJ1-3,NA,TRBV2,NA,TGTGCCAGCAGACAGACCTTGGGAGCTGGAAACACCATATATTTT,CASRQTLGAGNTIYF
TRBJ2-7,NA,TRBV27,NA,TGTGCCAGCAGTATCGACAGGTTCAGCGAGCAGTACTTC,CASSIDRFSEQYF
TRBJ1-1,few,TRBV7-9,NA,TGTGCCAGCAGCTTCGGACAGCCGAACACTGAAGCTTTCTTT,CASSFGQPNTEAFF
TRBJ2-2,once,TRBV5-1,NA,TGCGCCAGCAGCTTGCGTACGGGGGAGCCCGGGGAGCTGTTTTTT,CASSLRTGEPGELFF
TRBJ2-3,NA,TRBV11-2,TRBD2,TGTGCCAGCAGCTTAGCCGGGACTAGCGGGACCACAGATACGCAGTATTTT,CASSLAGTSGTTDTQYF